Sequencing of this T cell receptor (beta chain) was carried out in a study of control samples from healthy donors and cancer patients. Trimming cost V 0 bases and J 3 bases, with 18 bases left between them. CDR1 and CDR2 from the germline V gene are GTSNPN and SVGIG (reference sequence). CDR3 size: 16 residues. Sequencing was performed with immunoSEQ multiplex PCR; in TCRdb, only in-frame clones are kept and a portion is missing. The repertoire holds 100,000 to 150,000 clones, with about 90% as singletons. The V gene is TRBV30, the J gene TRBJ2-7, with D possibly matching TRBD1 (5 bases). This TCR was sampled from a woman aged 45 to 65 in good health. Sequencing was carried out using blood. For the CDR3, the DNA is TGTGCCTGGAGTGTAGGTGGGTCAGGGTCCATCTACGAGCAGTACTTC. Translation gives CAWSVGGSGSIYEQYF.